Each of the 12 T cell receptor beta chains below was sequenced from the same sample in a study of blood T cell repertoires in COVID-19. The repertoire was sequenced with immunoSEQ multiplex PCR; TCRdb's copy has only in-frame clones and lacks some. Found here are 150,000 or so clones, approximately 80% of them singletons; the top ten hold 10% to 15%. Sequencing used PBMCs or T cells enriched from blood (not recorded which). The receptors originated from a man in his forties or fifties who had recovered from COVID-19.

The CDR3 reads CASSQDLGLTGELFF. The DNA for the CDR3 is TGTGCCAGCAGCCAAGATCTGGGCCTCACCGGGGAGCTGTTTTTT. The chain carries TRBV3-1 (or the pseudogene TRBV3-2) and TRBJ2-2; D not certain. Germline loops: CDR1 LGHDT, CDR2 YNNKEL (reference sequence). Trimming pared 0 bases from V and 4 bases from J, leaving 9 bases between. The CDR3 loop spans 15 amino acids.

The J gene is TRBJ1-1, the V gene TRBV2; possibly TRBD1 for D (6 bases). Deletions cut 8 bases from V and 0 bases from J, with 10 bases between. The germline V gene encodes CDR1 SNHLY and CDR2 FYNNEI. This CDR3 comprises 13 residues. CDR3 DNA sequence: TGTGCCAGCCTAGGACAGCTGAACACTGAAGCTTTCTTT. Its translation: CASLGQLNTEAFF.

The chain joins TRBV5-6 to TRBJ2-6, with 8 bases lining up with TRBD2. Trimming removed 1 base from V and 0 bases from J; junction bases left unmatched: 6. Germline assignment: CDR1 SGHDT and CDR2 YYEEEE. There are 18 residues in the CDR3. As DNA, the CDR3 is TGTGCCAGCAGCTTGTCTAGCGGGCGACGCTCTGGGGCCAACGTCCTGACTTTC. Translating gives CASSLSSGRRSGANVLTF.

The CDR3 protein is CASPDRDRKFLTNEKLFF. The CDR3 bases are TGTGCAAGTCCCGACCGGGACAGGAAATTCTTAACTAATGAAAAACTGTTTTTT. The chain carries TRBV12-2 and TRBJ1-4; the D segment call TRBD1 is taken from the table without a DNA check. TRBV12-2 is classified as a pseudogene. This CDR3 comprises 18 residues.

The V call is TRBV19, the J call TRBJ2-5; 10 positions agree with TRBD1. Trimming took 3 bases from V and 5 from J; bases not matched to a gene: 3. CDR3 length equals 14 residues. Germline V lookup: CDR1 LNHDA, CDR2 SQIVND (reference sequence). CDR3 sequence: CASSMDRGTETQYF. The DNA for the CDR3 is TGTGCCAGTAGTATGGACAGGGGGACGGAGACCCAGTACTTC. Drawing the rest from reference TRBV19 and TRBJ2-5, the complete variable domain is DGGITQSPKYLFRKEGQNVTLSCEQNLNHDAMYWYRQDPGQGLRLIYYSQIVNDFQKGDIAEGYSVSREKKESFPLTVTSAQKNPTAFYLCASSMDRGTETQYFGPGTRLLVL.

This chain links TRBV3-1 (or the pseudogene TRBV3-2) with TRBJ1-2; 7 bases fit TRBD1. V dropped 4 bases and J dropped 5; count of bases not matched to a gene: 7. Germline CDR1 reads LGHDT; CDR2 reads YNNKEL (reference sequence). The CDR3 sequence is 14 residues long. The CDR3 protein is CASSLEGGKYGYTF. The DNA for the CDR3 is TGTGCCAGCAGCCTTGAAGGGGGCAAGTATGGCTACACCTTC.

The rearrangement uses TRBV18 and TRBJ2-5; 7 bases fit TRBD2. V shed 6 bases, J shed 5 bases, and the junction held 9 bases outside the gene matches. Germline-derived CDR1 and CDR2 are KGHSH and LQKENI. The CDR3 sequence is 14 residues long. The CDR3 nucleotides read TGTGCCAGCTCCCAAGGAGAGGGAGGGGAGACCCAGTACTTC. It is translated as CASSQGEGGETQYF.

The chain combines TRBV18 with TRBJ1-4; 7 bases are shared with TRBD1. Germline V gives CDR1 KGHSH, CDR2 LQKENI. The CDR3 spans 13 residues. V lost 4 bases and J lost 4; bases outside the gene matches: 0. The CDR3 spells CASSRQGNEKLFF. CDR3 coding DNA: TGTGCCAGCTCACGACAGGGTAATGAAAAACTGTTTTTT. The entire variable domain, with the rest obtained from reference TRBV18 and TRBJ1-4, is as follows: NAGVMQNPRHLVRRRGQEARLRCSPMKGHSHVYWYRQLPEEGLKFMVYLQKENIIDESGMPKERFSAEFPKEGPSILRIQQVVRGDSAAYFCASSRQGNEKLFFGSGTQLSVL.

V and J are TRBV19 and TRBJ2-6; D not certain. Germline CDR1 LNHDA, CDR2 SQIVND (reference sequence). The CDR3 is 18 amino acids. V lost 2 bases and J lost 0, with 14 bases in between. The DNA for the CDR3 is TGTGCCAGTAGTATATTCGTCAGGTCTTACTCTGGGGCCAACGTCCTGACTTTC. This sequence encodes CASSIFVRSYSGANVLTF.

J is TRBJ1-1 and V is TRBV30; D remains unclear. The CDR3 is 14 amino acids. Trimming shortened V by 3 bases and J by 0 bases, and 11 bases separated the two germline ends. From germline, CDR1 is GTSNPN and CDR2 SVGIG (reference sequence). The CDR3 sequence: CAWRPGIMNTEAFF. The CDR3 region has the DNA TGTGCCTGGAGGCCGGGGATCATGAACACTGAAGCTTTCTTT.

This clone was detected a few times. The chain uses TRBV25-1 and TRBJ2-7; a possible D gene is TRBD1 (6 bases). Looked up from germline, CDR1 is MGHDK and CDR2 is SYGVNS. V lost 5 bases, J lost 4 bases, and 15 bases lay in between. CDR3 length: 14 amino acids. The CDR3, as DNA: TGTGCCAGCAGTTTTGAAACAGGGTCATACGAGCAGTACTTC. This gives the protein CASSFETGSYEQYF.

V and J are TRBV19 and TRBJ1-5; D remains unclear. V gave up 1 base and J gave up 7 bases, with 14 bases separating them. This CDR3 spans 15 amino acids. CDR1 LNHDA and CDR2 SQIVND come from the germline V gene (reference sequence). The CDR3 loop is CASSIGLLAKQPQHF. The CDR3 DNA is TGTGCCAGTAGTATAGGTCTCCTCGCTAAACAGCCCCAGCATTTT.